Below are 32 T cell receptor beta chains sequenced from a single sample in a study of blood T cell repertoires in COVID-19. The assay was immunoSEQ multiplex PCR, and TCRdb's table has in-frame clones only and misses some. The sample includes about 200,000 clones, about three quarters of them seen just once. The sample was peripheral blood. The source of these receptors is an older woman with acute or convalescent COVID-19.

This chain uses TRBV7-2 with TRBJ2-2; D call uncertain. This CDR3 has 15 amino acids. V gave up 0 bases and J gave up 5 bases, with 10 bases separating them. Germline V CDR1 and CDR2: SGHTA, FQGNSA. The CDR3 nucleotides read TGTGCCAGCAGCTTAGCGCGGCTCGGGACCGGGGAGCTGTTTTTT. This sequence encodes CASSLARLGTGELFF.

The CDR3 loop reads CASSLYGQGADEQFF. CDR3 DNA: TGTGCCAGCAGCTTGTACGGACAGGGGGCCGATGAGCAGTTCTTC. This chain joins TRBV7-6 and TRBJ2-1, with 11 positions matching TRBD1. Per the germline V gene, CDR1 is SGHVS and CDR2 is FNYEAQ. Trimming at V came to 3 bases and at J to 8 bases, leaving 6 bases not matched to a gene. This CDR3 comprises 15 residues.

This chain uses TRBV5-1 with TRBJ2-3, with D perhaps TRBD2 (6 bases). This CDR3 spans 13 amino acids. Germline V CDR1 and CDR2: SGHRS, YFSETQ. V lost 0 bases, J lost 7 bases, and 9 bases lay in between. CDR3 region: CASSLAGGNTQYF. In DNA form, the CDR3 reads TGCGCCAGCAGCTTGGCCGGAGGGAATACGCAGTATTTT.

The rearrangement uses TRBV5-8 and TRBJ2-5, with D maybe TRBD1 (6 bases). V lost 4 bases, J lost 5 bases, and 18 bases lay in between. This CDR3 contains 15 residues. Per germline, CDR1 SGHTS and CDR2 YDEGEE. The CDR3 nucleotides read TGTGCCAGCAGCCTAACTATGACAGGCAGCGAGACCCAGTACTTC. Translating gives CASSLTMTGSETQYF.

The V and J genes are TRBV5-1 and TRBJ1-2; TRBD1 agrees at 10 bases. The J segment lost 8 bases and the V segment lost 4 bases, leaving 11 bases of the junction unmatched. The CDR3 runs 15 residues. Germline V gene sequence: CDR1 SGHRS, CDR2 YFSETQ. Here the CDR3 reads CASSVGQGVLEGYTF. CDR3 nucleotide sequence: TGCGCCAGCAGCGTCGGACAGGGGGTATTGGAAGGCTACACCTTC. The variable domain in full, completed from reference TRBV5-1 and TRBJ1-2, reads KAGVTQTPRYLIKTRGQQVTLSCSPISGHRSVSWYQQTPGQGLQFLFEYFSETQRNKGNFPGRFSGRQFSNSRSEMNVSTLELGDSALYLCASSVGQGVLEGYTFGSGTRLTVV.

The rearrangement uses TRBV19 and TRBJ2-4, with D possibly TRBD1 on 6 matching bases. CDR1 and CDR2 from the germline V gene are LNHDA and SQIVND (reference sequence). CDR3 size: 15 residues. The germline V and J ends were trimmed by 7 bases and 5 bases, with 18 bases remaining between them. The CDR3 region is CASKAPRGGENIQYF. The CDR3 region has the DNA TGTGCCAGTAAGGCCCCCAGGGGTGGGGAAAACATTCAGTACTTC.

This chain joins TRBV5-1 and TRBJ2-7, with D perhaps matching TRBD1 (5 bases). V lost 4 bases to trimming and J lost 5 bases, with 16 bases between them. The CDR3 sequence is 14 residues long. The germline gives CDR1 SGHRS, CDR2 YFSETQ. This chain's CDR3 is CASSDVGPVNEQYF. DNA for the CDR3: TGCGCCAGCAGCGATGTGGGGCCCGTGAACGAGCAGTACTTC.

The chain couples TRBV6-5 to TRBJ1-1, with 9 bases lining up with TRBD1. The CDR3 contains 15 residues. The germline gives CDR1 MNHEY, CDR2 SVGAGI. The V segment lost 2 bases and the J segment 5 bases; nucleotides outside the gene matches: 6. In nucleotides, the CDR3 is TGTGCCAGCAGTTACGGGGGACAGGGTATAACTGAAGCTTTCTTT. Translated: CASSYGGQGITEAFF.

This clone was detected a few times. The CDR3 region has the DNA TGTGCTAGTGACACGTACCCTAACTATGGCTACACCTTC. As protein: CASDTYPNYGYTF. V is TRBV12-5 and J is TRBJ1-2; D uncertain. CDR3 length: 13 amino acids. Germline CDR1 is LGHNT and CDR2 is FRNRAP. With 7 bases removed from V and 0 bases from J, the gap between germline ends came to 9 bases.

In the case of this clone: Other DNA variants within this sample encode the same CDR3. The chain links TRBV5-1 to TRBJ1-1; 7 bases fit TRBD1. Germline V lookup: CDR1 SGHRS, CDR2 YFSETQ. This CDR3 is 14 amino acids long. J was trimmed by 2 bases and V by 4 bases; bases with no gene match: 5. This chain's CDR3 is CASSAQGGNTEAFF. For the CDR3, the DNA is TGCGCCAGCAGCGCTCAGGGGGGTAACACTGAAGCTTTCTTT.

The CDR3 nucleotides are TGTGCCACCAGCAGGATCCGAGGTCAGCCCCAGCATTTT. Translation: CATSRIRGQPQHF. The V gene is TRBV15, the J gene TRBJ1-5; D is unclear. The CDR3 contains 13 residues. From germline, CDR1 is LNHNV and CDR2 YYDKDF (reference sequence). The V and J ends lost 3 bases and 6 bases respectively, with 9 bases between them.

This CDR3 is CASRARGGGNTIYF. The CDR3 DNA reads TGTGCCAGCAGGGCAAGGGGCGGTGGAAACACCATATATTTT. The chain is built from TRBV13 and TRBJ1-3; perhaps TRBD1 as D (5 bases). The germline V gene encodes CDR1 PRHDT and CDR2 FYEKMQ (reference sequence). The CDR3 is made up of 14 amino acids. The ends were cut back, 6 bases at V and 3 bases at J, with 12 bases in the middle.

The genes are TRBV24-1 and TRBJ2-3, with a tentative D call TRBD1 (6 bases). Between the trimmed V and J ends, which lost 6 bases and 6 bases, there was a span of 12 bases. Germline lookup yields CDR1 KGHDR and CDR2 SFDVKD. This CDR3 is 13 amino acids long. As DNA, the CDR3 is TGTGCCACCAGTCCCAGGGGTTCGGATACGCAGTATTTT. Translating it yields CATSPRGSDTQYF.

This clone was found once. The rearrangement joins TRBV9 to TRBJ1-5, with a possible D match to TRBD1 (5 bases). The CDR3 spans 15 residues. V lost 3 bases and J 10 bases, leaving 20 bases between the germline ends. Per the germline V gene, CDR1 is SGDLS and CDR2 is YYNGEE. The CDR3 DNA reads as TGTGCCAGCAGCGCTACGACCGCGCCGGGGGTTCCCCAGCATTTT. It translates to CASSATTAPGVPQHF. The whole variable domain, filled in from reference TRBV9 and TRBJ1-5, reads DSGVTQTPKHLITATGQRVTLRCSPRSGDLSVYWYQQSLDQGLQFLIQYYNGEERAKGNILERFSAQQFPDLHSELNLSSLELGDSALYFCASSATTAPGVPQHFGDGTRLSIL.

The J gene is TRBJ2-7, the V gene TRBV5-1; no reliable D call. This CDR3 has 13 residues. CDR1 and CDR2 from the germline V gene are SGHRS and YFSETQ. Trimming left V 5 bases short and J 0 bases short, with 9 bases between. Here the CDR3 reads CASSKFSSYEQYF. The CDR3 DNA reads TGCGCCAGCAGTAAGTTTAGCTCCTACGAGCAGTACTTC.

V is TRBV9 and J is TRBJ1-6, with 10 bases that match TRBD1. The germline V gene has CDR1 SGDLS and CDR2 YYNGEE. The CDR3 has 17 amino acids. Germline trimming cut 4 bases from V and 9 bases from J; bases unmatched to any gene: 13. The CDR3 here is CASSKTNVGQGSSPLHF. In DNA, the CDR3 is TGTGCCAGCAGCAAAACTAACGTGGGACAGGGGAGTTCACCCCTCCACTTT. The full variable domain, completed using reference TRBV9 and TRBJ1-6, is DSGVTQTPKHLITATGQRVTLRCSPRSGDLSVYWYQQSLDQGLQFLIQYYNGEERAKGNILERFSAQQFPDLHSELNLSSLELGDSALYFCASSKTNVGQGSSPLHFGNGTRLTVT.

The chain joins TRBV19 to TRBJ1-2; TRBD1 matches 7 bases. Germline CDR1 is LNHDA and CDR2 is SQIVND (reference sequence). J gave up 2 bases and V 5 bases, and 5 bases lay outside the gene matches. The CDR3 totals 14 residues. CDR3 in DNA: TGTGCCAGTAGTTACAGGGGCCAGAACTATGGCTACACCTTC. Translating it yields CASSYRGQNYGYTF.

This clone was found a few times. V gene TRBV12-3 or TRBV12-4 combines with J gene TRBJ1-4; a possible D gene is TRBD1 (6 bases). The CDR3 loop spans 13 amino acids. Trimming cost V 6 bases and J 8 bases, with 13 bases left between them. This CDR3 reads CASSRRTVEKLFF. In DNA form, the CDR3 reads TGTGCCAGCAGCCGAAGGACAGTAGAAAAACTGTTTTTT.

CDR3 DNA: TGTGCCAGTAGTATGCAGGTCACCGGGGAGCTGTTTTTT. Residues: CASSMQVTGELFF. The chain combines TRBV19 with TRBJ2-2; D unclear. This CDR3 region has 13 residues. V lost 3 bases and J lost 4, with 6 bases in between. Germline V lookup: CDR1 LNHDA, CDR2 SQIVND (reference sequence).

The V gene is TRBV6-5, the J gene TRBJ1-5; perhaps TRBD1 as D (6 bases). V was clipped by 6 bases and J by 4 bases, with 13 bases between them. This CDR3 region has 14 residues. Germline lookup yields CDR1 MNHEY and CDR2 SVGAGI. The CDR3 nucleotides are TGTGCCAGCAGCCCAGGACAGAGTAATCAGCCCCAGCATTTT. It is translated as CASSPGQSNQPQHF.

Only one count was recorded for this clone. The chain employs TRBV6-2 or TRBV6-3 and TRBJ2-1, with 11 bases that match TRBD2. Germline trimming cut 2 bases from V and 0 bases from J; bases unmatched to any gene: 6. The CDR3 totals 18 residues. From germline, CDR1 is MNHEY and CDR2 SVGEGT. The DNA for the CDR3 is TGTGCCAGCAGTTACGCCGGGACTAGCGGAAGCTCCTACAATGAGCAGTTCTTC. Protein: CASSYAGTSGSSYNEQFF.

The rearrangement joins TRBV20-1 to TRBJ1-2; D gene unclear. The CDR3 has 12 residues. Germline-derived CDR1 and CDR2 are DFQATT and SNEGSKA (reference sequence). V lost 3 bases, J lost 4 bases, and 9 bases lay in between. The CDR3 sequence is CSASDSVYGYTF. In DNA form, the CDR3 reads TGCAGTGCTAGTGACTCCGTCTATGGCTACACCTTC.

The sample holds a few counts of this clone. The chain joins TRBV5-1 to TRBJ2-7; TRBD1 matches 9 bases. The germline CDR1 and CDR2 sequences are SGHRS and YFSETQ. The CDR3 is 14 residues long. V lost 0 bases, J lost 7 bases, and 5 bases stayed unmatched. CDR3: CASSLGDRDGEQYV. The DNA of the CDR3 is TGCGCCAGCAGCTTGGGGGACAGGGATGGTGAGCAGTACGTC.

The chain has TRBV25-1 and TRBJ2-3, with 10 positions matching TRBD2. The junction had 3 bases not matched to a gene; V was cut back by 8 bases and J by 1 base. The CDR3 is made up of 14 amino acids. Germline CDR1 is MGHDK and CDR2 is SYGVNS. CDR3 sequence (DNA): TGTGCCAGCGGGCTAGCGGGAGGCACAGATACGCAGTATTTT. This codes for CASGLAGGTDTQYF.

The chain combines TRBV7-9 with TRBJ1-2; unclear D gene. Trimming left V 5 bases short and J 3 bases short, with 19 bases between. CDR1 and CDR2 (germline): SEHNR, FQNEAQ (reference sequence). The CDR3 length is 16 residues. DNA of the CDR3: TGTGCCAGCAGCCTCGGGAGGGCCATTCAGGACTATGGCTACACCTTC. Translation: CASSLGRAIQDYGYTF.

V gene TRBV11-2 combines with J gene TRBJ2-1, with 9 bases aligning to TRBD1. Germline V gives CDR1 SGHAT, CDR2 FQNNGV. V lost 5 bases to trimming and J lost 3 bases; unmatched junction nucleotides: 8. This CDR3 is built from 16 residues. The CDR3 region is CASSGWGQGNYNEQFF. CDR3 sequence (DNA): TGTGCCAGCAGCGGGTGGGGACAGGGTAACTACAATGAGCAGTTCTTC.

This chain connects TRBV18 to TRBJ2-5; tentatively, D is TRBD2 (5 bases). Looked up from germline, CDR1 is KGHSH and CDR2 is LQKENI. V gave up 0 bases and J gave up 1 base, with 6 bases separating them. This CDR3 has 14 amino acids. This CDR3 reads CASSPPGVQETQYF. The CDR3 nucleotides read TGTGCCAGCTCACCACCGGGAGTCCAAGAGACCCAGTACTTC.

The chain combines TRBV5-1 with TRBJ2-5; 9 positions agree with TRBD1. The CDR3 contains 16 residues. The junction had 6 bases not matched to a gene; V was cut back by 1 base and J by 2 bases. Germline CDR1 is SGHRS and CDR2 is YFSETQ. CDR3 DNA: TGCGCCAGCAGCTTGTTCGGACAGGGGAAACAAGAGACCCAGTACTTC. Translated: CASSLFGQGKQETQYF. Complete variable domain (other parts from reference TRBV5-1 and TRBJ2-5): KAGVTQTPRYLIKTRGQQVTLSCSPISGHRSVSWYQQTPGQGLQFLFEYFSETQRNKGNFPGRFSGRQFSNSRSEMNVSTLELGDSALYLCASSLFGQGKQETQYFGPGTRLLVL.

This clone showed up just once. V usage is TRBV5-6 and J usage is TRBJ2-1; 7 nucleotides agree with TRBD1. CDR3 length: 15 residues. V dropped 0 bases and J dropped 2; count of bases not matched to a gene: 2. CDR1 SGHDT and CDR2 YYEEEE come from the germline V gene. The CDR3 region has the DNA TGTGCCAGCAGCTTGGTGGACAGGACCTACAATGAGCAGTTCTTC. Amino acids: CASSLVDRTYNEQFF.

The V gene is TRBV5-1, the J gene TRBJ2-5; 7 bases map to TRBD1. Germline loops: CDR1 SGHRS, CDR2 YFSETQ. CDR3 length equals 15 residues. J gave up 2 bases and V 4 bases, and 8 bases lay outside the gene matches. This chain's CDR3 is CASSATGQWQETQYF. Here the CDR3 DNA reads TGCGCCAGCAGCGCGACGGGACAGTGGCAAGAGACCCAGTACTTC. The variable domain in full, with the rest retrieved from reference TRBV5-1 and TRBJ2-5, is KAGVTQTPRYLIKTRGQQVTLSCSPISGHRSVSWYQQTPGQGLQFLFEYFSETQRNKGNFPGRFSGRQFSNSRSEMNVSTLELGDSALYLCASSATGQWQETQYFGPGTRLLVL.

The chain is built from TRBV10-3 and TRBJ2-2, with 8 positions matching TRBD2. CDR1 is ENHRY and CDR2 is SYGVKD in the germline V gene. CDR3 length: 14 amino acids. V gave up 11 bases and J gave up 4 bases; unmatched junction bases: 9. CDR3 sequence (DNA): TGTGCCGTAACCGCGGGGGGCAGCACCGGGGAGCTGTTTTTT. It translates to CAVTAGGSTGELFF.

The V gene is TRBV30, the J gene TRBJ2-1, with TRBD2 matching over 7 bases. From germline, CDR1 is GTSNPN and CDR2 SVGIG (reference sequence). This CDR3 is built from 18 residues. J lost 3 bases, V lost 0 bases, and 14 bases had no gene match. CDR3 region: CAWSVSPFERGYYNEQFF. As DNA, the CDR3 is TGTGCCTGGAGTGTATCGCCATTCGAGCGGGGATACTACAATGAGCAGTTCTTC. Filled out from reference TRBV30 and TRBJ2-1, the complete variable domain reads SQTIHQWPATLVQPVGSPLSLECTVEGTSNPNLYWYRQAAGRGLQLLFYSVGIGQISSEVPQNLSASRPQDRQFILSSKKLLLSDSGFYLCAWSVSPFERGYYNEQFFGPGTRLTVL.